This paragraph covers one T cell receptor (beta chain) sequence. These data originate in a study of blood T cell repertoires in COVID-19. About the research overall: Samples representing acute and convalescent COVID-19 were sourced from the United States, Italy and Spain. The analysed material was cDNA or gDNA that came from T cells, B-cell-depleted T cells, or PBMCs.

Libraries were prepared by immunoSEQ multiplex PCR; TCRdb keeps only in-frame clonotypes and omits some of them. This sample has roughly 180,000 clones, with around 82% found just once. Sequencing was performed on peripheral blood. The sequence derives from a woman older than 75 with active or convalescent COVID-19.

The chain's CDR3 is CASRPGGQVYEQYF. CDR3 coding DNA: TGTGCCAGCCGCCCGGGAGGCCAGGTTTACGAGCAGTACTTC. J is TRBJ2-7 and V is TRBV6-5, with TRBD2 identical over 7 bases. V lost 8 bases to trimming and J lost 4 bases; unmatched junction nucleotides: 11. The CDR3 runs 14 residues. CDR1 and CDR2 from the germline V gene are MNHEY and SVGAGI.